This entry features one TCR beta chain sequence. The V end was cut by 10 bases, the J end by 5 bases, with 15 bases between. Germline CDR1 reads MDHEN; CDR2 reads SYDVKM. This CDR3 is 14 amino acids long. This entry comes from a study of type 1 and type 2 diabetes patients. The PCR template was genomic DNA. Multiplex PCR with 30 forward and 13 reverse primers amplified the TCR beta CDR3. One entry per CDR3 protein, called by TCRdb with MiXCR from the multiplex PCR reads. The data show fewer than 350,000 distinct CDR3 sequences, with approximately 45% seen just once and approximately 15% held by the top ten.

The chain is built from TRBV28 and TRBJ1-6; D gene uncertain. This TCR came from a man between 18 and 29 years old with type 2 diabetes. The sequenced sample consisted of peripheral blood mononuclear cells (PBMCs). CDR3 protein: CATSATANNSPLHF. DNA for the CDR3: TGTGCCACCTCCGCGACGGCAAATAATTCACCCCTCCACTTT. Full variable domain (rest looked up from reference TRBV28 and TRBJ1-6): DVKVTQSSRYLVKRTGEKVFLECVQDMDHENMFWYRQDPGLGLRLIYFSYDVKMKEKGDIPEGYSVSREKKERFSLILESASTNQTSMYLCATSATANNSPLHFGNGTRLTVT.